Following are 21 T cell receptor beta chains from one sample sequenced in a study of shared clonotypes between healthy human individuals. Clones were read by immunoSEQ multiplex PCR, and TCRdb kept only the in-frame ones, dropping some. The table lists 2 million to 2.5 million clones, less than 95% of them singletons. The sample was naive CD4+ T cells from PBMCs. Stated subset: CD45RA+ positively selected. The source of these receptors is a man aged 18 to 30 in good health. Some clones in this sample may be carry-over from other donors' samples.

In the case of this clone: The sample holds other DNA sequences that translate to the same CDR3. The genes are TRBV18 and TRBJ2-1; 7 bases map to TRBD2. With V trimmed by 0 bases and J by 0 bases, 2 bases remained unmatched. Per germline, CDR1 KGHSH and CDR2 LQKENI. This CDR3 is 16 amino acids long. The CDR3 coding sequence is TGTGCCAGCTCACCACCGAGCGGGGCCTCCTACAATGAGCAGTTCTTC. Its protein is CASSPPSGASYNEQFF. Full variable domain (missing parts from reference TRBV18 and TRBJ2-1): NAGVMQNPRHLVRRRGQEARLRCSPMKGHSHVYWYRQLPEEGLKFMVYLQKENIIDESGMPKERFSAEFPKEGPSILRIQQVVRGDSAAYFCASSPPSGASYNEQFFGPGTRLTVL.

The chain is built from TRBV27 and TRBJ2-1, with 7 bases identical to TRBD1. V was clipped by 6 bases and J by 4 bases; unmatched bases: 6. The CDR3 loop spans 14 amino acids. Germline values: CDR1 MNHEY, CDR2 SMNVEV (reference sequence). CDR3 loop: CASSFGDSYNEQFF. The CDR3 bases are TGTGCCAGCAGCTTCGGGGACAGTTACAATGAGCAGTTCTTC.

J is TRBJ2-5 and V is TRBV6-1; D gene ambiguous. CDR1 is MNHNS and CDR2 is SASEGT in the germline V gene. The CDR3 is 14 amino acids. V lost 7 bases, J lost 4 bases, and 16 bases lay in between. CDR3 bases: TGTGCCAGCACTCCCGGAGCCCTAGGAGAGACCCAGTACTTC. This codes for CASTPGALGETQYF.

The chain has TRBV28 and TRBJ2-7, with a weak D call TRBD2 (6 bases). Trimming took off 7 bases at V and 3 bases at J, with 16 bases between the two ends. CDR1 is MDHEN and CDR2 is SYDVKM in the germline V gene. CDR3 length equals 14 residues. The CDR3 protein is CASKGGDLLYEQYF. Written as DNA, the CDR3 is TGTGCCAGCAAAGGCGGGGACCTCCTCTACGAGCAGTACTTC.

V is TRBV28 and J is TRBJ1-2, with 10 bases lining up with TRBD1. The CDR3 is 13 residues long. CDR1 is MDHEN, CDR2 SYDVKM, per germline. Losses at the gene ends were 8 bases for V and 6 bases for J; bases not matched to a gene: 6. Here the CDR3 reads CASASTGGDGYTF. The CDR3 region has the DNA TGTGCCAGCGCTTCGACAGGGGGCGATGGCTACACCTTC.

The chain recombines TRBV19 with TRBJ1-2; TRBD1 agrees at 10 bases. Germline assignment: CDR1 LNHDA and CDR2 SQIVND (reference sequence). The CDR3 covers 15 residues. Trimming took 5 bases from V and 3 from J; bases not matched to a gene: 6. Here the CDR3 DNA reads TGTGCCAGTAGTTTCTCCGGACAGGGGGACTATGGCTACACCTTC. Protein sequence: CASSFSGQGDYGYTF.

The chain combines TRBV19 with TRBJ2-1; the match to TRBD2 covers 11 bases. The CDR3 has 17 amino acids. Trimming took 5 bases from V and 1 from J; bases not matched to a gene: 7. Germline lookup yields CDR1 LNHDA and CDR2 SQIVND (reference sequence). The CDR3: CASSVELAGVSYNEQFF. CDR3 nucleotide sequence: TGTGCCAGTAGTGTCGAACTAGCGGGAGTGTCCTACAATGAGCAGTTCTTC.

The chain recombines TRBV6-5 with TRBJ2-2, with D perhaps matching TRBD1 (5 bases). This CDR3 region has 16 residues. CDR1 is MNHEY and CDR2 is SVGAGI in the germline V gene. Trimming took off 2 bases at V and 3 bases at J, with 13 bases between the two ends. CDR3 DNA: TGTGCCAGCAGTTACCGTCAGGCAGGGTACACCGGGGAGCTGTTTTTT. This encodes CASSYRQAGYTGELFF.

This clone was seen only once. The chain is built from TRBV5-4 and TRBJ1-4; tentative D call: TRBD1 (6 bases). Germline V gene data show CDR1 as SGHNT and CDR2 as YYREEE (reference sequence). The V gene lost 2 bases and the J gene lost 0 bases, with 14 bases spanning the gap. The CDR3 runs 17 residues. The CDR3 bases are TGTGCCAGCAGCTTCTCAGGGGTTGGGGCAACTAATGAAAAACTGTTTTTT. Its translation is CASSFSGVGATNEKLFF. Complete variable domain (other parts from reference TRBV5-4 and TRBJ1-4): ETGVTQSPTHLIKTRGQQVTLRCSSQSGHNTVSWYQQALGQGPQFIFQYYREEENGRGNFPPRFSGLQFPNYSSELNVNALELDDSALYLCASSFSGVGATNEKLFFGSGTQLSVL.

The chain carries TRBV4-3 and TRBJ1-1, with D maybe TRBD1 (5 bases). CDR1 is LGHNA, CDR2 YSLEER, per germline. Trimming took 0 bases from V and 1 from J, leaving 9 bases between them. The CDR3 loop spans 15 amino acids. The DNA of the CDR3 is TGCGCCAGCAGCCAAGAGGTCAGGGAGAACACTGAAGCTTTCTTT. This sequence encodes CASSQEVRENTEAFF.

This chain links TRBV4-3 with TRBJ2-7; TRBD2 matches at 11 bases. V was clipped by 1 base and J by 4 bases; unmatched bases: 3. CDR3 length: 15 amino acids. The V gene's germline CDR1 is LGHNA and CDR2 YSLEER. CDR3 in amino acids: CASSQASGRWYEQYF. The CDR3 DNA reads TGCGCCAGCAGCCAAGCTAGCGGGAGGTGGTACGAGCAGTACTTC.

The chain joins TRBV9 to TRBJ1-1; 8 bases align to TRBD1. The CDR3 extends over 15 amino acids. With 0 bases clipped from V and 4 bases from J, the junction kept 5 bases outside the gene matches. Germline CDR1 SGDLS, CDR2 YYNGEE. The CDR3 DNA sequence: TGTGCCAGCAGCGTAGATCCCGGACAGGGCACTGAAGCTTTCTTT. Its protein product is CASSVDPGQGTEAFF.

V is TRBV2 and J is TRBJ1-5; maybe TRBD1 (6 bases). CDR3 length equals 14 residues. V was cut by 3 bases and J by 6 bases, with 12 bases left in between. CDR1 SNHLY and CDR2 FYNNEI come from the germline V gene. CDR3 nucleotides: TGTGCCAGCAGTGAGGGGGCAGAGAGTCAGCCCCAGCATTTT. It yields the protein CASSEGAESQPQHF.

The chain combines TRBV10-3 with TRBJ1-1; D remains unclear. The germline gives CDR1 ENHRY, CDR2 SYGVKD. This CDR3 is built from 15 residues. V was clipped by 0 bases and J by 5 bases, with 13 bases between them. CDR3 nucleotide sequence: TGTGCCATCAGTGAGTCTCCCGGATTGACAACTGAAGCTTTCTTT. Translating it yields CAISESPGLTTEAFF.

The chain joins TRBV2 to TRBJ1-1; TRBD1 aligns across 9 bases. V was pared by 6 bases and J by 5 bases, with 4 bases of the junction left unmatched. The CDR3 is 13 residues long. Germline loops: CDR1 SNHLY, CDR2 FYNNEI. The CDR3: CASRTGGSTEAFF. The CDR3 DNA reads as TGTGCCAGCAGGACAGGGGGAAGTACTGAAGCTTTCTTT.

The gene calls are TRBV21-1 and TRBJ1-1. TRBV21-1 is tagged as a pseudogene. This CDR3 region has 12 residues. CDR3 in amino acids: CAINKLNTEAFF. CDR3 coding DNA: TGTGCCATCAACAAGCTGAACACTGAAGCTTTCTTT.

The chain has TRBV27 and TRBJ2-3; possible D gene TRBD2, 5 bases. Germline assignment: CDR1 MNHEY and CDR2 SMNVEV (reference sequence). V was cut by 6 bases and J by 2 bases, with 15 bases left in between. The CDR3 consists of 15 residues. CDR3 nucleotide sequence: TGTGCCAGCAGGATACGTGAGGGTCCCACAGATACGCAGTATTTT. This gives the protein CASRIREGPTDTQYF.

The gene calls are TRBV7-2 and TRBJ2-3; D unresolved. Germline assignment: CDR1 SGHTA and CDR2 FQGNSA. V lost 0 bases and J lost 2, with 9 bases in between. The length of the CDR3 is 15 residues. Written as DNA, the CDR3 is TGTGCCAGCAGCTTAGCTCGGCAGGTCACAGATACGCAGTATTTT. This codes for CASSLARQVTDTQYF.

This chain connects TRBV27 to TRBJ2-7; 7 bases fit TRBD1. CDR1 is MNHEY, CDR2 SMNVEV, per germline (reference sequence). The CDR3 loop spans 18 amino acids. The ends lost 5 bases at V and 2 bases at J; junction bases unmatched: 18. The CDR3 loop is CASSPWLARQGTTYEQYF. In nucleotides, the CDR3 is TGTGCCAGCAGTCCTTGGCTGGCCCGACAGGGAACGACCTACGAGCAGTACTTC.

This chain joins TRBV6-5 and TRBJ2-1, with 10 positions matching TRBD2. The length of the CDR3 is 13 residues. Trimming removed 5 bases from V and 15 bases from J; junction bases left unmatched: 10. In germline, CDR1 is MNHEY, CDR2 SVGAGI. CDR3 nucleotide sequence: TGTGCCAGCAGTCGGGATGAGCGGGAGGGACGGTTCTTC. Its translation is CASSRDEREGRFF.

The chain carries TRBV10-3 and TRBJ1-2; weak D call: TRBD1 (5 bases). V was pared by 5 bases and J by 6 bases, with 13 bases between. The V gene's germline CDR1 is ENHRY and CDR2 SYGVKD. There are 13 residues in the CDR3. The CDR3 DNA is TGTGCCATCAGTCCCAGGGTTCAGGATGGCTACACCTTC. It codes for CAISPRVQDGYTF.